Listed here are 8 T cell receptor beta chains from one sample, sequenced in a study of T cell repertoires in cytomegalovirus infection. TCRdb independently ran MiXCR on the reads; one entry per CDR3 protein. The data hold a few hundred thousand distinct CDR3 sequences, with roughly 15% observed a single time. Sequencing was carried out using PBMCs. The receptors were sampled from a human donor in good health (CMV status not recorded). Some clones in this sample may be carry-over from other donors' samples.

This clonotype was seen more than once but under ten times. This chain connects TRBV5-4 to TRBJ1-4, with D possibly TRBD1 on 5 matching bases. CDR1 and CDR2 from the germline V gene are SGHNT and YYREEE (reference sequence). CDR3 length: 15 residues. Trimming cost V 0 bases and J 3 bases, with 9 bases left between them. The CDR3 sequence: CASSLERGANEKLFF. CDR3 nucleotides: TGTGCCAGCAGCTTGGAGAGGGGAGCTAATGAAAAACTGTTTTTT. The full variable domain, completed using reference TRBV5-4 and TRBJ1-4, is ETGVTQSPTHLIKTRGQQVTLRCSSQSGHNTVSWYQQALGQGPQFIFQYYREEENGRGNFPPRFSGLQFPNYSSELNVNALELDDSALYLCASSLERGANEKLFFGSGTQLSVL.

The V and J genes are TRBV20-1 and TRBJ2-3; 9 bases map to TRBD1. This CDR3 is built from 13 residues. The ends lost 6 bases at V and 6 bases at J; junction bases unmatched: 7. The germline V gene encodes CDR1 DFQATT and CDR2 SNEGSKA (reference sequence). The CDR3 reads CSAPGQGRDTQYF. CDR3 sequence (DNA): TGCAGTGCCCCGGGACAGGGACGTGATACGCAGTATTTT.

The V and J genes are TRBV7-9 and TRBJ2-5, with D perhaps TRBD1 (6 bases). Germline lookup yields CDR1 SEHNR and CDR2 FQNEAQ (reference sequence). This CDR3 has 13 amino acids. The V end was cut by 5 bases, the J end by 4 bases, with 11 bases between. CDR3 region: CASSTTGLETQYF. CDR3 DNA sequence: TGTGCCAGCAGCACCACAGGGTTAGAGACCCAGTACTTC.

V and J are TRBV2 and TRBJ2-7, with D possibly being TRBD1 or TRBD2 (5 bases each). V gave up 7 bases and J gave up 2 bases, with 24 bases separating them. The CDR3 spans 17 residues. From germline, CDR1 is SNHLY and CDR2 FYNNEI. The CDR3 loop is CASKYSHGTTLPYEQYF. The CDR3 coding sequence is TGTGCCAGCAAATATTCCCACGGGACCACACTCCCCTACGAGCAGTACTTC. Full variable domain (rest looked up from reference TRBV2 and TRBJ2-7): EPEVTQTPSHQVTQMGQEVILRCVPISNHLYFYWYRQILGQKVEFLVSFYNNEISEKSEIFDDQFSVERPDGSNFTLKIRSTKLEDSAMYFCASKYSHGTTLPYEQYFGPGTRLTVT.

This clonotype was seen repeatedly, ten times or more. The rearrangement uses TRBV7-2 and TRBJ1-4; 9 bases match TRBD1. Germline V gives CDR1 SGHTA, CDR2 FQGNSA. The junction had 9 bases not matched to a gene; V was cut back by 5 bases and J by 8 bases. The CDR3 consists of 15 residues. CDR3 sequence (DNA): TGTGCCAGCAGCGGAGGGACAGGGCAAAGGGAAAAACTGTTTTTT. Its translation: CASSGGTGQREKLFF.

CDR3 in amino acids: CASSLELGGVSYNEQFF. The CDR3 region has the DNA TGTGCCAGCAGCTTAGAGCTGGGGGGCGTCTCCTACAATGAGCAGTTCTTC. This chain links TRBV7-2 with TRBJ2-1; D may be TRBD1 or TRBD2 (6 bases each). The V end lost 1 base, the J end lost 0 bases, and 13 bases lay between the germline ends. CDR1 is SGHTA and CDR2 is FQGNSA in the germline V gene. This CDR3 is built from 17 residues.

The chain carries TRBV10-3 and TRBJ1-5; D is uncertain. This CDR3 comprises 13 residues. With 6 bases removed from V and 3 bases from J, the gap between germline ends came to 9 bases. Germline values: CDR1 ENHRY, CDR2 SYGVKD. CDR3 sequence (DNA): TGTGCCATCAGCTTTGGGGACAATCAGCCCCAGCATTTT. This gives the protein CAISFGDNQPQHF.

This sequence joins TRBV25-1 and TRBJ1-1, with a tentative D call TRBD1 (6 bases). The V end was cut by 4 bases, the J end by 6 bases, with 12 bases between. Germline values: CDR1 MGHDK, CDR2 SYGVNS. CDR3 length: 13 residues. Here the CDR3 DNA reads TGTGCCAGCAGTGGAACAGGGCGGGCTGAAGCTTTCTTT. It specifies CASSGTGRAEAFF.